The sequence of this T cell receptor beta chain was determined in a study of regulatory T cells in long-lasting Graves disease. Relying on iRepertoire HTBI primers and Arm-PCR of CDR3 regions, the team built TCR beta libraries. In TCRdb, the multiplex PCR reads were re-called with MiXCR into one record per CDR3 protein. The profile shows roughly 420,000 distinct CDR3 sequences, over 15% of them singletons. The sample's time point: newly diagnosed GD, antithyroid drugs for less than 3 months. Researchers made the TCR library from RNA that was extracted from PBMCs. The study's findings and limits: Persistent disease samples used TRBV28, TRBJ1-2 and TRBJ2-5 preferentially.

This clonotype showed up many times. Its target is unknown. Germline values: CDR1 LGHNA, CDR2 YNFKEQ. This CDR3 has 15 residues. V was clipped by 0 bases and J by 6 bases, with 12 bases between them. This same sample was also taken into another study, of T cells in Graves' hyperthyroidism and ophthalmopathy.

This chain connects TRBV4-2 to TRBJ1-5; the D gene is possibly TRBD1 (5 bases). The material was peripheral blood mononuclear cells (PBMCs), obtained at new diagnosis, from a patient treated with antithyroid drugs. This receptor was taken from a woman under 40 with Graves disease. This chain's CDR3 is CASSQDLEGLQPQHF. CDR3 bases: TGTGCCAGCAGCCAAGATCTTGAGGGGCTTCAGCCCCAGCATTTT.